This T cell receptor (beta chain) originates from a study of blood T cell repertoires in COVID-19. Study at large: Sites across the United States, Italy and Spain contributed samples from acute and convalescent COVID-19. Nucleic acid was either cDNA or gDNA, and it came from T cells, B-cell-depleted T cells, or PBMCs.

In the source study's methods: Amplification from reference gene primers served as the basis for estimated nucleated cell counts. Method: immunoSEQ multiplex PCR; TCRdb's copy keeps in-frame clones and lacks some. V and J calls and clone size follow that table, whereas D and trimming were derived from the DNA. The sample yields roughly 140,000 clones, about nine tenths seen once. V was pared by 3 bases and J by 2 bases, with 1 base of the junction left unmatched. Germline CDR1 reads MNHEY; CDR2 reads SMNVEV (reference sequence). The CDR3 totals 15 residues. The source is a man aged 45-65 years with active or convalescent COVID-19. Source material: peripheral blood. This chain connects TRBV27 to TRBJ2-7, with 13 nucleotides matching TRBD2. CDR3 coding DNA: TGTGCCAGCAGTTTCGGGACTAGCGGGACCTACGAGCAGTACTTC. Translated: CASSFGTSGTYEQYF.